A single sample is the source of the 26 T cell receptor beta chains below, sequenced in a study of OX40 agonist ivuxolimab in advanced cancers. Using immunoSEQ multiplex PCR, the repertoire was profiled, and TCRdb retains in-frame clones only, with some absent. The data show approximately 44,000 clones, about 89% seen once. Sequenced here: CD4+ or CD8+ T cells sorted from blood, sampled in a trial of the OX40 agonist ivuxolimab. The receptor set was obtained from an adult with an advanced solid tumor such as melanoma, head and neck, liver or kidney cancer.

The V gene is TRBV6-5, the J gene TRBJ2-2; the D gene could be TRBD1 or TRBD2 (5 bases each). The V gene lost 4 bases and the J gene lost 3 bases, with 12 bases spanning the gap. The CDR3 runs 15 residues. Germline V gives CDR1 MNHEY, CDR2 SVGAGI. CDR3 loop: CASSWGRTYTGELFF. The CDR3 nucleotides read TGTGCCAGCAGTTGGGGACGCACGTACACCGGGGAGCTGTTTTTT.

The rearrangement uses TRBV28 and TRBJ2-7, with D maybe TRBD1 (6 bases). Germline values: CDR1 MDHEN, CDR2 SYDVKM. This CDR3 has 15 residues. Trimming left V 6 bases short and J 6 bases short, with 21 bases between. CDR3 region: CASSRMMGAIVEQYF. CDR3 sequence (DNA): TGTGCCAGCAGCCGGATGATGGGGGCAATCGTCGAGCAGTACTTC.

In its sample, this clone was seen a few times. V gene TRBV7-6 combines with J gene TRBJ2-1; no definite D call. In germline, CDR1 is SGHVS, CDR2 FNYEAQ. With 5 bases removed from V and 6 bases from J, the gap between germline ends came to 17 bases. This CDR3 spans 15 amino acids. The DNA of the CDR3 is TGTGCCAGCAGCCTTCTAACGTCCACCCCCAATGAGCAGTTCTTC. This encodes CASSLLTSTPNEQFF.

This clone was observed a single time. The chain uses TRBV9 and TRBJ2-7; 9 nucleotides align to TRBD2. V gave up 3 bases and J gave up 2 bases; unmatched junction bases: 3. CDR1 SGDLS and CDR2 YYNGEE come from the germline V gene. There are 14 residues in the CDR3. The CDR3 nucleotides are TGTGCCAGCAGCGAGGCGGGGGGGCCCTACGAGCAGTACTTC. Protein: CASSEAGGPYEQYF.

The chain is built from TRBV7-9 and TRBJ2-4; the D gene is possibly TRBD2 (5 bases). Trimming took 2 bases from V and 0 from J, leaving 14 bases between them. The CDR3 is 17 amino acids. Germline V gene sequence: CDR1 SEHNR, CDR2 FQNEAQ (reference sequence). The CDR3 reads CASSLNTERVAKNIQYF. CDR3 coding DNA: TGTGCCAGCAGCTTAAATACAGAGAGGGTAGCCAAAAACATTCAGTACTTC.

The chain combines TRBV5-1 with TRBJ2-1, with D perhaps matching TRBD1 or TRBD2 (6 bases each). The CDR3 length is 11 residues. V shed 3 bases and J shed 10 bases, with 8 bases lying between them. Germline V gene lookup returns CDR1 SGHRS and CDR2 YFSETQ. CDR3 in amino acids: CASSWGAEQFF. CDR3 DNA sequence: TGCGCCAGCAGCTGGGGGGCAGAGCAGTTCTTC. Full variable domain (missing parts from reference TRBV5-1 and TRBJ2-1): KAGVTQTPRYLIKTRGQQVTLSCSPISGHRSVSWYQQTPGQGLQFLFEYFSETQRNKGNFPGRFSGRQFSNSRSEMNVSTLELGDSALYLCASSWGAEQFFGPGTRLTVL.

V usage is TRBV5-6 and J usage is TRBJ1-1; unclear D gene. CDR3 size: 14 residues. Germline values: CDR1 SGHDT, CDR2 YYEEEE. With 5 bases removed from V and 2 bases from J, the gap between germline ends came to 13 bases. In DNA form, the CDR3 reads TGTGCCAGCAGGGGGAGTGATTCCAACACTGAAGCTTTCTTT. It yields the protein CASRGSDSNTEAFF.

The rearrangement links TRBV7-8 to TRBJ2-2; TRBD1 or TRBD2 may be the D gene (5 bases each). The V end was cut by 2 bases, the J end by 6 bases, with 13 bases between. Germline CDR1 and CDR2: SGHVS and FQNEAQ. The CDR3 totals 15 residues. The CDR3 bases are TGTGCCAGCAGCTTAAGTGGGGGTGCCCCCGGGGAGCTGTTTTTT. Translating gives CASSLSGGAPGELFF.

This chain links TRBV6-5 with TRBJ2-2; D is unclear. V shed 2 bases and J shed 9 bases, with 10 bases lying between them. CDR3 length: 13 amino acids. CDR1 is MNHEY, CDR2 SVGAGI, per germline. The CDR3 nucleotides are TGTGCCAGCAGTTACGGAGAGACGAGGGAGCTGTTTTTT. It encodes CASSYGETRELFF.

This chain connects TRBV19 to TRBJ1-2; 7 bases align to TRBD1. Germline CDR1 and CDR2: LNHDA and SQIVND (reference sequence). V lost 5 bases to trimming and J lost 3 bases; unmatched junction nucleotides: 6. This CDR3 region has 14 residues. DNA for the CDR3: TGTGCCAGTAGTGCCTGGACAGGAGACTATGGCTACACCTTC. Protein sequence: CASSAWTGDYGYTF. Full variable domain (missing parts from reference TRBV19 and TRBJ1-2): DGGITQSPKYLFRKEGQNVTLSCEQNLNHDAMYWYRQDPGQGLRLIYYSQIVNDFQKGDIAEGYSVSREKKESFPLTVTSAQKNPTAFYLCASSAWTGDYGYTFGSGTRLTVV.

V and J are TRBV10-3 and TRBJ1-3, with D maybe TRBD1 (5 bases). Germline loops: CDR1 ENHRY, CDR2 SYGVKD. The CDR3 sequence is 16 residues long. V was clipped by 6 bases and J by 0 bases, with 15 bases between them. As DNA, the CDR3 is TGTGCCATCAGCCTCGACAGCCAGAGCTCTGGAAACACCATATATTTT. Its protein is CAISLDSQSSGNTIYF.

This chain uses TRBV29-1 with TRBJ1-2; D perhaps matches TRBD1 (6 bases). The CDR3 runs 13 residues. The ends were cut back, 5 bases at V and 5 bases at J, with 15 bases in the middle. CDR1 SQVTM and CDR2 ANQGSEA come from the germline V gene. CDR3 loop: CSVPRTARYGYTF. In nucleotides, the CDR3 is TGCAGCGTTCCTAGGACAGCACGTTATGGCTACACCTTC.

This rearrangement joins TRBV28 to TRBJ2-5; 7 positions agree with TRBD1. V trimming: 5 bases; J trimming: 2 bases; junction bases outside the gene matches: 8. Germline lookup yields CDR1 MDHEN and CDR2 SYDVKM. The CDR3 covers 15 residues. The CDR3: CASSGPGQMQETQYF. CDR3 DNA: TGTGCCAGCAGTGGACCGGGACAGATGCAAGAGACCCAGTACTTC.

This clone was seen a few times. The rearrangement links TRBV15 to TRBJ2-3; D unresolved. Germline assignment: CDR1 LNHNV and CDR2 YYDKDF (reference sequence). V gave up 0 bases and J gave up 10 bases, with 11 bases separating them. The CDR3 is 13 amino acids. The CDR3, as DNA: TGTGCCACCAGCAGAGATCTGCAATACCCGCAGTATTTT. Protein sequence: CATSRDLQYPQYF.

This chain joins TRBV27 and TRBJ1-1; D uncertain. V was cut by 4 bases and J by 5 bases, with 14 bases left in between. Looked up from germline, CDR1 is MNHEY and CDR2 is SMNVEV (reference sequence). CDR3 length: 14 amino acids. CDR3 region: CASSSTATLTEAFF. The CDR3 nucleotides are TGTGCCAGCAGTTCCACAGCCACTTTGACTGAAGCTTTCTTT.

The CDR3 DNA reads as TGTGCCAGCAGCTTAGATCCGGAGACCCAGTACTTC. Its translation is CASSLDPETQYF. The genes are TRBV11-2 and TRBJ2-5, with D uncertain. There are 12 residues in the CDR3. V was pared by 0 bases and J by 5 bases, with 4 bases between. Germline V gives CDR1 SGHAT, CDR2 FQNNGV.

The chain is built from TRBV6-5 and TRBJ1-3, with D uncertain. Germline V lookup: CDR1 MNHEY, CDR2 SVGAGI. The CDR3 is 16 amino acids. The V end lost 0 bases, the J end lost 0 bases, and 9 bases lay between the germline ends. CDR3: CASSYSAVTSGNTIYF. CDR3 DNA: TGTGCCAGCAGTTACTCGGCGGTAACCTCTGGAAACACCATATATTTT.

The CDR3 DNA reads as TGTGCCAGCAGCTTAGCAGCGGGGATCACAGATACGCAGTATTTT. Amino acids: CASSLAAGITDTQYF. This rearrangement joins TRBV7-9 to TRBJ2-3; TRBD2 matches 7 bases. CDR1 and CDR2 from the germline V gene are SEHNR and FQNEAQ (reference sequence). The CDR3 sequence is 15 residues long. The V gene end was trimmed by 0 bases and the J gene end by 2 bases; junction bases not matched to a gene: 2.

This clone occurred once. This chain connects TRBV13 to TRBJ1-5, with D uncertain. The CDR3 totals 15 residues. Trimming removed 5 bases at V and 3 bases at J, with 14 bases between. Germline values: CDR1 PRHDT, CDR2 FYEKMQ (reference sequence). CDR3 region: CASSLRDGVNQPQHF. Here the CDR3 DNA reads TGTGCCAGCAGCCTAAGAGACGGGGTCAATCAGCCCCAGCATTTT.

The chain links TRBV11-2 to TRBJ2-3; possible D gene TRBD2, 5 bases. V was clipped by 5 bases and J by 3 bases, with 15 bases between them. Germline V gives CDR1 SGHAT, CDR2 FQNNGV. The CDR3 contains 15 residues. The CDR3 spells CASSPPERGTDTQYF. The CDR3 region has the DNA TGTGCCAGCAGCCCCCCGGAACGGGGAACAGATACGCAGTATTTT.

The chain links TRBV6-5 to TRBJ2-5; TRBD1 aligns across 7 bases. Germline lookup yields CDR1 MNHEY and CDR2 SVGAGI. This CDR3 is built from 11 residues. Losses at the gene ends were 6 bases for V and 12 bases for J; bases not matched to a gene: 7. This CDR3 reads CASSQGDLEYF. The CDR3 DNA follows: TGTGCCAGCAGCCAGGGGGACCTCGAGTACTTC.

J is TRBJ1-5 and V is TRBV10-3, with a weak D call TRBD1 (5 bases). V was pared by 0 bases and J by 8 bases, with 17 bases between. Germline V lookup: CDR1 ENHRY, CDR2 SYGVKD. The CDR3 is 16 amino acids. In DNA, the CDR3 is TGTGCCATCAGTGAGTCGGTAGGCAGGGTGAGCGAGCCCCAGCATTTT. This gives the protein CAISESVGRVSEPQHF.

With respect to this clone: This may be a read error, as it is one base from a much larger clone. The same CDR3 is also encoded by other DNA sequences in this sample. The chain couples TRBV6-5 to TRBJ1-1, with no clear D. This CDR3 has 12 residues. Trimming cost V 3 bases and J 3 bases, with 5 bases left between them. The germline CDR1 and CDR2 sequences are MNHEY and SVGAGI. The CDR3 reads CASSYGDTEAFF. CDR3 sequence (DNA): TGTGCCAGCAGTTATGGGGACACTGAAGCTTTCTTT.

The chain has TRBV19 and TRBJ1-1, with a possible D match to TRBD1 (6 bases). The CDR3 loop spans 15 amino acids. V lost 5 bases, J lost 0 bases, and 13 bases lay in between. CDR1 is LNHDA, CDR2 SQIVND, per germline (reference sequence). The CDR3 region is CASSLKTGLNTEAFF. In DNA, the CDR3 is TGTGCCAGTAGTCTAAAGACAGGCTTGAACACTGAAGCTTTCTTT.

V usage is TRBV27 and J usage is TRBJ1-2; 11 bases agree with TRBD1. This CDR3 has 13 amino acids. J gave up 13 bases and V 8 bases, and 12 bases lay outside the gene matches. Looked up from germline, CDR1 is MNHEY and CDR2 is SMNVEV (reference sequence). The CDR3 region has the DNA TGTGCCAGCTGTCCCGGACAGGGGGCTAGGGTCACCTTC. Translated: CASCPGQGARVTF.

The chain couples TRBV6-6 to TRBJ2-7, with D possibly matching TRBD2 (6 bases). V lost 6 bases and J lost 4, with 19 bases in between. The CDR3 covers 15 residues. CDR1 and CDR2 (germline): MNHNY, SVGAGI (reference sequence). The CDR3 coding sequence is TGTGCCAGCAGCCCTACTAGTGGGGGACTTTACGAGCAGTACTTC. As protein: CASSPTSGGLYEQYF.